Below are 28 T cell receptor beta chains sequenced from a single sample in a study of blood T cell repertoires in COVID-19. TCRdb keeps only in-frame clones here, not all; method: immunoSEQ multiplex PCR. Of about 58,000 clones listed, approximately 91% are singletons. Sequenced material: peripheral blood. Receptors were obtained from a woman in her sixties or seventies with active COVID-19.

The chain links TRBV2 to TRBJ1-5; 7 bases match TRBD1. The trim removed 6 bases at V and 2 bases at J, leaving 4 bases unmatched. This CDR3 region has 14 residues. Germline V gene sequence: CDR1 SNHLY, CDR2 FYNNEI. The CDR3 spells CASRPDRGNQPQHF. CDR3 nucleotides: TGTGCCAGCAGACCAGACAGGGGCAATCAGCCCCAGCATTTT.

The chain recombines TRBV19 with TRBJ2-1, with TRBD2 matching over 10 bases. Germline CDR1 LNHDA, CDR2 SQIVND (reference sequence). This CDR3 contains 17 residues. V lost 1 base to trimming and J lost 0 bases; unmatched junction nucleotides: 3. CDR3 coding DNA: TGTGCCAGTAGTATAGTTTCTAGCGGGAGCTCCTACAATGAGCAGTTCTTC. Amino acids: CASSIVSSGSSYNEQFF.

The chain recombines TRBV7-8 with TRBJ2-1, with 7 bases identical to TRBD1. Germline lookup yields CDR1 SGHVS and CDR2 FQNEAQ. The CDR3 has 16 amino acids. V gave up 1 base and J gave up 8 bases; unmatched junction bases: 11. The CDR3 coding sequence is TGTGCCAGCAGCTTAGTTTCGGGACAGCTGCTCCATGAGCAGTTCTTC. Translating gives CASSLVSGQLLHEQFF.

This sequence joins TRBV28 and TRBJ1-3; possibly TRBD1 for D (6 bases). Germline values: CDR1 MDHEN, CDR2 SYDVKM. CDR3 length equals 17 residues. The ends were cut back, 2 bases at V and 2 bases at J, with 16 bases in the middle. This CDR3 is CASSLGGRTDTGNTIYF. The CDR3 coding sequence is TGTGCCAGCAGTTTAGGCGGGCGGACAGACACTGGAAACACCATATATTTT. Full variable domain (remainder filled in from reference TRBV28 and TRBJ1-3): DVKVTQSSRYLVKRTGEKVFLECVQDMDHENMFWYRQDPGLGLRLIYFSYDVKMKEKGDIPEGYSVSREKKERFSLILESASTNQTSMYLCASSLGGRTDTGNTIYFGEGSWLTVV.

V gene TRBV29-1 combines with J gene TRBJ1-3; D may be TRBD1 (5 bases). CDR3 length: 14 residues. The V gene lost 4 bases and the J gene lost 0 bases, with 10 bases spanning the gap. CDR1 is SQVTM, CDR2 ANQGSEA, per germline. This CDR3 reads CSVGLGGSGNTIYF. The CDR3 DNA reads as TGCAGCGTTGGACTGGGGGGCTCTGGAAACACCATATATTTT.

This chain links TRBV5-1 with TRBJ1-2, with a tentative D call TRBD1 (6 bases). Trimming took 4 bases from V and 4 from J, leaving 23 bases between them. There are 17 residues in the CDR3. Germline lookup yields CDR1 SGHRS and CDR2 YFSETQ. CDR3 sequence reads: CASSRRDTSLVGYGYTF. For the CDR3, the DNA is TGCGCCAGCAGCCGCAGGGACACATCCTTAGTCGGCTATGGCTACACCTTC.

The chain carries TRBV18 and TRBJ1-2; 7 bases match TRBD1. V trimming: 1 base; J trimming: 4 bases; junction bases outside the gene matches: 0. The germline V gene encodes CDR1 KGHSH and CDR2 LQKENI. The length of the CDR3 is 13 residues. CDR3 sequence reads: CASSPRDSYGYTF. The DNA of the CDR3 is TGTGCCAGCTCACCACGGGACAGCTATGGCTACACCTTC.

The chain's CDR3 is CASSVEADSQETQYF. The CDR3 DNA sequence: TGTGCCAGCAGCGTAGAGGCGGACAGCCAAGAGACCCAGTACTTC. V is TRBV9 and J is TRBJ2-5; perhaps TRBD1 as D (6 bases). The germline gives CDR1 SGDLS, CDR2 YYNGEE. The length of the CDR3 is 15 residues. The V end was cut by 0 bases, the J end by 1 base, with 10 bases between.

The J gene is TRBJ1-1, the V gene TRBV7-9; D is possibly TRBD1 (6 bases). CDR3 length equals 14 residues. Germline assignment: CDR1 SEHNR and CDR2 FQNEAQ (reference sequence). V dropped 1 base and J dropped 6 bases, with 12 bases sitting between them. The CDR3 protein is CASSLVGQSAEAFF. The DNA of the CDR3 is TGTGCCAGCAGCTTAGTCGGACAGTCGGCTGAAGCTTTCTTT.

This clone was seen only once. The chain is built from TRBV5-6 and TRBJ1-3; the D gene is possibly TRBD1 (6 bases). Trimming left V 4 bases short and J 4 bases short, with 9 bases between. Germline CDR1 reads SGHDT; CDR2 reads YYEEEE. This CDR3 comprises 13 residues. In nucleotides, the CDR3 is TGTGCCAGCAGCGTCGGACAGGGAAACACCATATATTTT. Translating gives CASSVGQGNTIYF.

Here the CDR3 reads CASSRRVKETQYF. DNA for the CDR3: TGTGCCAGCAGTCGCCGGGTCAAAGAGACCCAGTACTTC. The chain is built from TRBV6-5 and TRBJ2-5; no clear D. The CDR3 spans 13 residues. Trimming stripped 5 bases from V and 3 bases from J, with 10 bases between. CDR1 and CDR2 (germline): MNHEY, SVGAGI.

CDR3 sequence reads: CASSPRGRGETQYF. In nucleotides, the CDR3 is TGTGCCAGCAGCCCCAGGGGCCGAGGGGAGACCCAGTACTTC. The V and J genes are TRBV11-3 and TRBJ2-5; D may be TRBD1 (6 bases). The CDR3 has 14 amino acids. V shed 5 bases and J shed 5 bases, with 15 bases lying between them. Germline lookup yields CDR1 SGHNT and CDR2 YENEEA.

The CDR3 loop reads CASSLGRLAGGFGELFF. In nucleotides, the CDR3 is TGTGCCAGCAGCTTAGGGCGACTAGCGGGAGGGTTCGGGGAGCTGTTTTTT. V and J are TRBV11-2 and TRBJ2-2, with TRBD2 matching 14 bases. V was clipped by 1 base and J by 7 bases; unmatched bases: 5. This CDR3 is 17 amino acids long. From germline, CDR1 is SGHAT and CDR2 FQNNGV.

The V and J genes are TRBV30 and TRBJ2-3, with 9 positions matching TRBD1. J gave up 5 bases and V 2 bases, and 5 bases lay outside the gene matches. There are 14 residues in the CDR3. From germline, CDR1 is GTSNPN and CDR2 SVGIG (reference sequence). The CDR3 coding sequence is TGTGCCTGGAGTAAACAGGGGGCCGTAGATACGCAGTATTTT. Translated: CAWSKQGAVDTQYF. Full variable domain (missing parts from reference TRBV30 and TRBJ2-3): SQTIHQWPATLVQPVGSPLSLECTVEGTSNPNLYWYRQAAGRGLQLLFYSVGIGQISSEVPQNLSASRPQDRQFILSSKKLLLSDSGFYLCAWSKQGAVDTQYFGPGTRLTVL.

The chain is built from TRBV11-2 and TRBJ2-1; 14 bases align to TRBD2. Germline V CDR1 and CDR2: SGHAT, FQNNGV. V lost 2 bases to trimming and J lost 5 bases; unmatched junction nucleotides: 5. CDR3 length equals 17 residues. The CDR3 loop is CASSLKGLAGAHNEQFF. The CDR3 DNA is TGTGCCAGCAGCTTAAAGGGACTAGCGGGAGCTCACAATGAGCAGTTCTTC.

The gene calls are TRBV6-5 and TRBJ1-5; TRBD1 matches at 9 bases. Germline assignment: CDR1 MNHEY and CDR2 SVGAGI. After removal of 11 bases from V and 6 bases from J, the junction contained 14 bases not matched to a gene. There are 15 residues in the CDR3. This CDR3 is CASTLQGAEGQPQHF. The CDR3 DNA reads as TGTGCCTCCACCCTACAGGGGGCAGAAGGTCAGCCCCAGCATTTT.

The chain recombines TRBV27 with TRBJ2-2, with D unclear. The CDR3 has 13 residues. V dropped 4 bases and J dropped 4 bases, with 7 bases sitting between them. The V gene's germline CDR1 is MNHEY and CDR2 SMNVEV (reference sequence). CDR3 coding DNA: TGTGCCAGCAGTTCTGAGAGCACCGGGGAGCTGTTTTTT. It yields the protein CASSSESTGELFF.

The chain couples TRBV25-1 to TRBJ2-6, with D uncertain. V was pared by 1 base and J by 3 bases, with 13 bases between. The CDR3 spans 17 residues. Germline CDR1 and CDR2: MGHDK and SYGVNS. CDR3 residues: CASSESTFELGANVLTF. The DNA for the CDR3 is TGTGCCAGCAGTGAATCCACGTTTGAACTTGGGGCCAACGTCCTGACTTTC.

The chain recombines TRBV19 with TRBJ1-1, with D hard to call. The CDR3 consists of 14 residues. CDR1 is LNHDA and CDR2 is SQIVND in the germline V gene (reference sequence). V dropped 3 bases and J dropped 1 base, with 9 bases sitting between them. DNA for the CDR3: TGTGCCAGTAGTATCTTGGCGGGGAACACTGAAGCTTTCTTT. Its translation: CASSILAGNTEAFF.

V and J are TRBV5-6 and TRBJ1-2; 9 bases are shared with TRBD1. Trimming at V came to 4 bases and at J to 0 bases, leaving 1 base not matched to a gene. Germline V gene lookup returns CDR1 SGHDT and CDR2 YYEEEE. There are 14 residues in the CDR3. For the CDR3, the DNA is TGTGCCAGCAGCGGGACAGGGTCTAACTATGGCTACACCTTC. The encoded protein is CASSGTGSNYGYTF.

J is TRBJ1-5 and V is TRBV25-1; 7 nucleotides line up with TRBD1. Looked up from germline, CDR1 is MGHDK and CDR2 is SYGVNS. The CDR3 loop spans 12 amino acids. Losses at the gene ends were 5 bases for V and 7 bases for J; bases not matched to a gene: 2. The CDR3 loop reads CASSQGEQPQHF. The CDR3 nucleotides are TGTGCCAGCAGTCAGGGGGAACAGCCCCAGCATTTT.

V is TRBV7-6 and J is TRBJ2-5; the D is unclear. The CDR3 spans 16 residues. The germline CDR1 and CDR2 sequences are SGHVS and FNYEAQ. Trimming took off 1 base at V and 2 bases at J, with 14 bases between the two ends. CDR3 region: CASSLGADGLQETQYF. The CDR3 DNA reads TGTGCCAGCAGCTTAGGGGCAGACGGCTTACAAGAGACCCAGTACTTC.

CDR3 DNA sequence: TGTGCCACCGGGACAGGTACCAATGAGCAGTTCTTC. It translates to CATGTGTNEQFF. V and J are TRBV27 and TRBJ2-1; 8 bases fit TRBD1. The germline CDR1 and CDR2 sequences are MNHEY and SMNVEV (reference sequence). V shed 10 bases and J 6 bases; nucleotides not matched to a gene: 5. The CDR3 spans 12 residues.

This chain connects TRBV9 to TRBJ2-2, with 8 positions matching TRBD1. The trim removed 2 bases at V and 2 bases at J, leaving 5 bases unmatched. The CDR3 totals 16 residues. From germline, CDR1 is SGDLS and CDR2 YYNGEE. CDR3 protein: CASSVPGQVNTGELFF. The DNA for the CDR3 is TGTGCCAGCAGCGTCCCGGGACAGGTTAACACCGGGGAGCTGTTTTTT.

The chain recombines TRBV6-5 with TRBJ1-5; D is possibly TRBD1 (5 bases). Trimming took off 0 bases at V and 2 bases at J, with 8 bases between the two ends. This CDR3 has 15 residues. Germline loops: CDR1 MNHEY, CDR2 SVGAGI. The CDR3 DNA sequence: TGTGCCAGCAGTTACTCTGCCAGGGGCAATCAGCCCCAGCATTTT. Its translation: CASSYSARGNQPQHF.

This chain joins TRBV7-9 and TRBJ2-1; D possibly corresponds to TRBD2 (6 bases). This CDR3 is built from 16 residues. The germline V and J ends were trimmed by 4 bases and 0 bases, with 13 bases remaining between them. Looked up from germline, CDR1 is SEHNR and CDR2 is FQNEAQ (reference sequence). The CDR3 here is CASSSVGGGSYNEQFF. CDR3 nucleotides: TGTGCCAGCAGCTCAGTCGGGGGAGGCTCCTACAATGAGCAGTTCTTC.

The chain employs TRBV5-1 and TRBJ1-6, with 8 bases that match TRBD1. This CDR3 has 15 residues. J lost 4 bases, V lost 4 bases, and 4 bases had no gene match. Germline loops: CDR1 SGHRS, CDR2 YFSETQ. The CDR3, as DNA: TGCGCCAGCAGCCAGGACAGGGCATATAATTCACCCCTCCACTTT. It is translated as CASSQDRAYNSPLHF.

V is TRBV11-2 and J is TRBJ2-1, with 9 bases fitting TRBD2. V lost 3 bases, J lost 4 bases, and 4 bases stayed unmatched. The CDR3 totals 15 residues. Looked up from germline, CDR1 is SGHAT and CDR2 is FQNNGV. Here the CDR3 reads CASSLSSGDYNEQFF. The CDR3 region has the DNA TGTGCCAGCAGCTTGTCTAGCGGGGATTACAATGAGCAGTTCTTC.